Presented here are 10 T cell receptor beta chains from one specimen sequenced in a study of chemoradiotherapy in HPV16-positive cancers. Using immunoSEQ multiplex PCR, the repertoire was profiled, and TCRdb retains in-frame clones only, with some absent. The table records 9,500 to 15,000 clones, roughly 88% of them present only once. Sequencing was performed on blood, taken from a patient who underwent chemoradiotherapy. The receptors were sampled from a human donor with HPV-associated anogenital cancer.

This chain links TRBV30 with TRBJ2-7; a possible D gene is TRBD1 (6 bases). The CDR3 extends over 12 amino acids. V lost 7 bases, J lost 4 bases, and 14 bases lay in between. The germline CDR1 and CDR2 sequences are GTSNPN and SVGIG (reference sequence). CDR3 DNA: TGTGCCTCCTCAGTGGGGGCTTACGAGCAGTACTTC. This gives the protein CASSVGAYEQYF.

The chain joins TRBV15 to TRBJ2-7; D remains ambiguous. CDR1 and CDR2 (germline): LNHNV, YYDKDF (reference sequence). Trimming removed 0 bases from V and 6 bases from J, with 9 bases in between. The CDR3 contains 13 residues. The CDR3 spells CATSRDHVGEQYF. In nucleotides, the CDR3 is TGTGCCACCAGCAGAGATCATGTAGGCGAGCAGTACTTC.

This chain joins TRBV5-1 and TRBJ1-4, with D unresolved. V dropped 4 bases and J dropped 2 bases, with 15 bases sitting between them. The CDR3 is 16 residues long. Germline CDR1 SGHRS, CDR2 YFSETQ. The CDR3 region is CASSPARYATNEKLFF. The CDR3 nucleotides are TGCGCCAGCAGCCCCGCCCGGTATGCGACTAATGAAAAACTGTTTTTT.

V and J are TRBV13 and TRBJ2-3; no clear D gene. The V end was cut by 1 base, the J end by 0 bases, with 17 bases between. Germline-derived CDR1 and CDR2 are PRHDT and FYEKMQ (reference sequence). The CDR3 covers 18 residues. In DNA form, the CDR3 reads TGTGCCAGCAGCTTAGAACGTTTTTGGGAAAGAAGCACAGATACGCAGTATTTT. Encoded protein: CASSLERFWERSTDTQYF.

This clone turned up a few times. This chain connects TRBV11-3 to TRBJ2-1; 8 nucleotides align to TRBD2. V shed 5 bases and J 6 bases; nucleotides not matched to a gene: 9. Germline V gene lookup returns CDR1 SGHNT and CDR2 YENEEA. The CDR3 extends over 15 amino acids. CDR3 DNA sequence: TGTGCCAGCAGCGAGATAGCGGGGCAATCCAATGAGCAGTTCTTC. Translation: CASSEIAGQSNEQFF.

This clone has just one count. The rearrangement uses TRBV27 and TRBJ2-7; D not resolved. Germline V gives CDR1 MNHEY, CDR2 SMNVEV (reference sequence). The CDR3 is 14 residues long. The ends were cut back, 6 bases at V and 2 bases at J, with 14 bases in the middle. CDR3 sequence (DNA): TGTGCCAGCAGCCCCCGACCCGACACCTACGAGCAGTACTTC. It translates to CASSPRPDTYEQYF.

This chain joins TRBV2 and TRBJ2-2; maybe TRBD1 (5 bases). Trimming took 8 bases from V and 7 from J, leaving 17 bases between them. Germline lookup yields CDR1 SNHLY and CDR2 FYNNEI. This CDR3 is built from 14 residues. The CDR3 spells CASPRGQGVGELFF. The CDR3 nucleotides are TGTGCCAGCCCTCGCGGCCAGGGTGTCGGGGAGCTGTTTTTT.

This clone was counted between two and nine times. This chain connects TRBV4-1 to TRBJ1-1, with D possibly being TRBD1 (6 bases). The V end lost 0 bases, the J end lost 10 bases, and 18 bases lay between the germline ends. Germline V CDR1 and CDR2: MGHRA, YSYEKL. The CDR3 is made up of 15 amino acids. Here the CDR3 DNA reads TGCGCCAGCAGCCAAGATCCAGGGGTCCCCTCGGGAGCTTTCTTT. It codes for CASSQDPGVPSGAFF.

In nucleotides, the CDR3 is TGCGCCAGCAGCCCGGAGGGAGGGGGCTATGGCTACACCTTC. Translation gives CASSPEGGGYGYTF. The J gene is TRBJ1-2, the V gene TRBV5-1; tentatively, D is TRBD1 (6 bases). CDR3 length: 14 amino acids. Germline CDR1 is SGHRS and CDR2 is YFSETQ. The V gene lost 4 bases and the J gene lost 4 bases, with 14 bases spanning the gap.

The chain couples TRBV2 to TRBJ2-7; D perhaps matches TRBD1 (6 bases). The length of the CDR3 is 13 residues. V was cut by 8 bases and J by 1 base, with 12 bases left in between. CDR1 SNHLY and CDR2 FYNNEI come from the germline V gene. CDR3 amino acids: CASLDGQSYEQYF. The CDR3 bases are TGTGCCAGCCTGGACGGACAGTCCTACGAGCAGTACTTC.